Listed below are T cell receptor beta chains from one sample, sequenced in a study of type 1 and type 2 diabetes patients. TCRdb recomputed calls from the multiplex PCR reads with MiXCR, one row per CDR3 protein. The sample has 250,000 to 300,000 distinct CDR3 sequences, over 45% seen once. The specimen sequenced was peripheral blood mononuclear cells (PBMCs). All receptors come from a man between 18 and 29 years old with type 2 diabetes. CDR3s include the opening cysteine and the closing phenylalanine or tryptophan. D genes are given only for firm matches. Size is omitted from some rows. Given values are once, few, many or a class for expanded clones.

clone_size: few
v_call: TRBV20-1
d_call: TRBD1
j_call: TRBJ2-5
cdr3_nt: TGCAGTGCTAGGCCAAAACAGGGGGACCAAGAGACCCAGTACTTC
cdr3_aa: CSARPKQGDQETQYF

clone_size: NA
v_call: TRBV27
d_call: TRBD1
j_call: TRBJ1-2
cdr3_nt: TGTGCCAGCAGTTTATCGGGACAGGGAGTGTTGGGCTACACCTTC
cdr3_aa: CASSLSGQGVLGYTF

clone_size: NA
v_call: TRBV19
d_call: NA
j_call: TRBJ1-1
cdr3_nt: TGTGCCAGTCTTCAGGACAGTTCTCCTAAGGCTCAAGCTTTCTTT
cdr3_aa: CASLQDSSPKAQAFF

clone_size: few
v_call: TRBV12-3/TRBV12-4
d_call: TRBD1
j_call: TRBJ2-6
cdr3_nt: TGTGCCAGCAGGGCGGGACAGGGAAACGTCCTGACTTTC
cdr3_aa: CASRAGQGNVLTF

clone_size: NA
v_call: TRBV7-2
d_call: TRBD1
j_call: TRBJ2-1
cdr3_nt: TGTGCCAGCAGCCATTGGACAGGGCTGGGCAATGAGCAGTTCTTC
cdr3_aa: CASSHWTGLGNEQFF

clone_size: NA
v_call: TRBV7-9
d_call: NA
j_call: TRBJ2-5
cdr3_nt: TGTGCCAGCAGCTTAAGCGAGATTGAGTTGGGGACCCAGTACTTC
cdr3_aa: CASSLSEIELGTQYF

clone_size: NA
v_call: TRBV25-1
d_call: NA
j_call: TRBJ1-3
cdr3_nt: TGTGCCAGCAGTCCGGCTGGAAACACCATATATTTT
cdr3_aa: CASSPAGNTIYF

clone_size: many
v_call: TRBV7-3
d_call: TRBD1
j_call: TRBJ2-7
cdr3_nt: TGTGCCAGTTCTCGGGACAGGGGGTCCGAGCAGTACTTC
cdr3_aa: CASSRDRGSEQYF

clone_size: many
v_call: TRBV6-6
d_call: NA
j_call: TRBJ2-7
cdr3_nt: TGTGCCACCGGTGGGTCCTACGAGCAGTACTTC
cdr3_aa: CATGGSYEQYF

clone_size: many
v_call: TRBV27
d_call: NA
j_call: TRBJ1-2
cdr3_nt: TGTGCCAGCAGTCCGCGAGGACAGATCACGAACTATGGCTACACCTTC
cdr3_aa: CASSPRGQITNYGYTF

clone_size: many
v_call: TRBV10-1
d_call: NA
j_call: TRBJ2-7
cdr3_nt: TGCGCCAGCAGTCCCACGGGATCCTACGAGCAGTACTTC
cdr3_aa: CASSPTGSYEQYF

clone_size: few
v_call: TRBV19
d_call: NA
j_call: TRBJ2-5
cdr3_nt: TGTGCCAGTAGTATAGAGGGGTCGAATGAGCAGTACTTC
cdr3_aa: CASSIEGSNEQYF

clone_size: NA
v_call: TRBV9
d_call: NA
j_call: TRBJ2-7
cdr3_nt: TGTGCCAGCAGCCCCCGGATCCAGGGTTACGAGCAGTACTTC
cdr3_aa: CASSPRIQGYEQYF

clone_size: few
v_call: TRBV19
d_call: NA
j_call: TRBJ1-4
cdr3_nt: TGTGCCAGTAAGGGCAGGGGAGGCGAAAAACTGTTTTTT
cdr3_aa: CASKGRGGEKLFF

clone_size: NA
v_call: TRBV28
d_call: NA
j_call: TRBJ2-1
cdr3_nt: TGTGCCAGCTGGAGCACAAGCTCCTACAATGAGCAGTTCTTC
cdr3_aa: CASWSTSSYNEQFF

clone_size: NA
v_call: TRBV12-5
d_call: NA
j_call: TRBJ1-2
cdr3_nt: TGTGCTAGTGGCACGGGACTCAACTATGGCTACACCTTC
cdr3_aa: CASGTGLNYGYTF

clone_size: NA
v_call: TRBV28
d_call: NA
j_call: TRBJ2-1
cdr3_nt: TGTGCCAGCAGTTTGGAGGGTGAGCAGTTCTTC
cdr3_aa: CASSLEGEQFF

clone_size: NA
v_call: TRBV2
d_call: NA
j_call: TRBJ2-4
cdr3_nt: TGTGCCAGCAGGATTTCCGTCGGGGACATTCAGTACTTC
cdr3_aa: CASRISVGDIQYF